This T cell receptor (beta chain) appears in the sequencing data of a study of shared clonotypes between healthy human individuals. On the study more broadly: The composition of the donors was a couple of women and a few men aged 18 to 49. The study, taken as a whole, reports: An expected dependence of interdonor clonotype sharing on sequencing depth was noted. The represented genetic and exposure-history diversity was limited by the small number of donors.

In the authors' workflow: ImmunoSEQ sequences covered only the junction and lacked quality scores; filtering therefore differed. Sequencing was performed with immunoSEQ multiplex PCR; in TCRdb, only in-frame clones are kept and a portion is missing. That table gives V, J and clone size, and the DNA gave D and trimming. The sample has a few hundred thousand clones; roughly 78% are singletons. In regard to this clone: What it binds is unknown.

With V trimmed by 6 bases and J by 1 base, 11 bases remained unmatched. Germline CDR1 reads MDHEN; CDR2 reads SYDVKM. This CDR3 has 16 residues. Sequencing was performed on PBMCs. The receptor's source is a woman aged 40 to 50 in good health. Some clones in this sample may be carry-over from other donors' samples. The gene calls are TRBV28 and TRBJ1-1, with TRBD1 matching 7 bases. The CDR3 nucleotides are TGTGCCAGCAGCGAGCAGGGGGGCGCTTGGAACACTGAAGCTTTCTTT. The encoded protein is CASSEQGGAWNTEAFF.